The 15 T cell receptor beta chains in this list originate from one sample, sequenced in a study of OX40 agonist ivuxolimab in advanced cancers. Here immunoSEQ multiplex PCR was the method, and the copy in TCRdb shows in-frame clones only, minus some. The sample holds 70,000 to 95,000 clones; 94% are singletons and the top ten take approximately 20%. Here the sequenced sample was CD4+ or CD8+ T cells sorted from blood, taken in a trial of the OX40 agonist ivuxolimab. The receptors shown here come from an adult with an advanced solid tumor such as melanoma, head and neck, liver or kidney cancer.

The V gene is TRBV4-3, the J gene TRBJ1-3; D uncertain. The CDR3 is made up of 16 amino acids. Germline V gene lookup returns CDR1 LGHNA and CDR2 YSLEER. Trimming stripped 0 bases from V and 0 bases from J, with 9 bases between. The DNA for the CDR3 is TGCGCCAGCAGCCAAGATACAGAAATCTCTGGAAACACCATATATTTT. As protein: CASSQDTEISGNTIYF.

To note about this clone: The junction differs from germline at one of its ends, possibly a read error. The chain joins TRBV7-9 to TRBJ1-2; tentative D call: TRBD1 (5 bases). From germline, CDR1 is SEHNR and CDR2 FQNEAQ (reference sequence). There are 14 residues in the CDR3. In DNA form, the CDR3 reads TGTACCAGCAGCCCCGCCGGGACTCAAAGGGGCTACACCTTC. It is translated as CTSSPAGTQRGYTF.

The count of this clone is one. This chain connects TRBV6-5 to TRBJ2-3; 8 bases are shared with TRBD2. This CDR3 is built from 13 residues. Germline CDR1 and CDR2: MNHEY and SVGAGI. Losses at the gene ends were 7 bases for V and 6 bases for J; bases not matched to a gene: 6. CDR3 sequence: CASTYRGGDTQYF. The CDR3 nucleotides read TGTGCCAGCACCTACCGGGGGGGGGATACGCAGTATTTT.

The rearrangement uses TRBV4-1 and TRBJ2-1, with 8 bases aligning to TRBD2. CDR1 and CDR2 from the germline V gene are MGHRA and YSYEKL. V lost 1 base, J lost 9 bases, and 17 bases stayed unmatched. This CDR3 is built from 18 residues. CDR3 nucleotide sequence: TGCGCCAGCAGCCAAGTTGAGTTCAGGCGGGAGGCGGGGGGTGAGCAGTTCTTC. Its protein product is CASSQVEFRREAGGEQFF.

The chain employs TRBV7-3 and TRBJ2-5; either TRBD1 or TRBD2 may fit D (5 bases each). Germline V gene sequence: CDR1 SGHTA, CDR2 FQGTGA. The CDR3 consists of 13 residues. V gave up 2 bases and J gave up 4 bases, with 8 bases separating them. The CDR3 DNA reads as TGTGCCAGCAGCTTAGGGGCGGGAGAGACCCAGTACTTC. Its protein product is CASSLGAGETQYF.

This chain joins TRBV2 and TRBJ1-5; tentatively, D is TRBD1 (5 bases). The CDR3 covers 14 residues. Trimming pared 3 bases from V and 4 bases from J, leaving 10 bases between. CDR1 is SNHLY, CDR2 FYNNEI, per germline. The CDR3 reads CASSEIQGNQPQHF. CDR3 nucleotides: TGTGCCAGCAGTGAGATTCAGGGTAATCAGCCCCAGCATTTT.

This sequence joins TRBV4-3 and TRBJ2-7; 8 bases line up with TRBD2. This CDR3 region has 16 residues. Trimming took 0 bases from V and 2 from J; bases not matched to a gene: 6. The germline gives CDR1 LGHNA, CDR2 YSLEER. CDR3 DNA: TGCGCCAGCAGCCAAGACGCCGGGACTAGAGCCTACGAGCAGTACTTC. Protein: CASSQDAGTRAYEQYF.

The chain carries TRBV4-3 and TRBJ1-1; possibly TRBD1 for D (5 bases). Between the trimmed V and J ends, which lost 0 bases and 3 bases, there was a span of 14 bases. The germline CDR1 and CDR2 sequences are LGHNA and YSLEER. The length of the CDR3 is 16 residues. The CDR3 bases are TGCGCCAGCAGCCAAGATTTGGGCAGGGTGGACACTGAAGCTTTCTTT. It encodes CASSQDLGRVDTEAFF.

This rearrangement joins TRBV7-9 to TRBJ1-5; D unclear. The CDR3 runs 15 residues. Germline-derived CDR1 and CDR2 are SEHNR and FQNEAQ (reference sequence). Trimming pared 5 bases from V and 0 bases from J, leaving 11 bases between. In DNA, the CDR3 is TGTGCCAGCAGCCCCCCGGAGAGTAGCAATCAGCCCCAGCATTTT. Encoded protein: CASSPPESSNQPQHF.

The rearrangement joins TRBV28 to TRBJ2-7, with D possibly matching TRBD1 (6 bases). V shed 5 bases and J shed 1 base, with 24 bases lying between them. From germline, CDR1 is MDHEN and CDR2 SYDVKM. This CDR3 is built from 18 residues. This CDR3 is CASSPESLGRGLSYEQYF. Written as DNA, the CDR3 is TGTGCCAGCAGTCCAGAAAGTTTGGGCAGGGGCCTGTCCTACGAGCAGTACTTC.

This sequence joins TRBV5-1 and TRBJ1-1, with 7 bases that match TRBD1. The CDR3 runs 15 residues. Trimming at V came to 4 bases and at J to 5 bases, leaving 11 bases not matched to a gene. Germline values: CDR1 SGHRS, CDR2 YFSETQ. Here the CDR3 reads CASSLRPKGATEAFF. The CDR3 DNA sequence: TGCGCCAGCAGCCTCCGGCCCAAGGGGGCGACTGAAGCTTTCTTT.

The chain is built from TRBV25-1 and TRBJ1-5; 8 nucleotides align to TRBD1. The CDR3 has 16 residues. Germline loops: CDR1 MGHDK, CDR2 SYGVNS. Trimming at V came to 2 bases and at J to 6 bases, leaving 9 bases not matched to a gene. The CDR3 coding sequence is TGTGCCAGCAGTGAAGTTTTGGACAGGGCAGGTCAGCCCCAGCATTTT. Amino acid sequence: CASSEVLDRAGQPQHF.

V gene TRBV9 combines with J gene TRBJ2-7; D possibly corresponds to TRBD1 (6 bases). The ends were cut back, 0 bases at V and 5 bases at J, with 12 bases in the middle. The CDR3 sequence is 14 residues long. Germline V gene lookup returns CDR1 SGDLS and CDR2 YYNGEE. The DNA of the CDR3 is TGTGCCAGCAGCGTAGCAGGGGTTAGGGACGAGCAGTACTTC. It translates to CASSVAGVRDEQYF.

The V and J genes are TRBV9 and TRBJ2-1; D uncertain. Germline CDR1 reads SGDLS; CDR2 reads YYNGEE. Trimming took 0 bases from V and 9 from J, leaving 10 bases between them. CDR3 length equals 13 residues. Here the CDR3 reads CASSVGVLSEQFF. The CDR3 DNA follows: TGTGCCAGCAGCGTAGGGGTATTGAGTGAGCAGTTCTTC.

This clone was recorded once. The genes are TRBV9 and TRBJ2-1; TRBD1 might be the D (6 bases). Germline V lookup: CDR1 SGDLS, CDR2 YYNGEE. V was cut by 0 bases and J by 6 bases, with 7 bases left in between. This CDR3 has 13 residues. CDR3 nucleotides: TGTGCCAGCAGCGTAGAAGGGGGCAATGAGCAGTTCTTC. This sequence encodes CASSVEGGNEQFF.